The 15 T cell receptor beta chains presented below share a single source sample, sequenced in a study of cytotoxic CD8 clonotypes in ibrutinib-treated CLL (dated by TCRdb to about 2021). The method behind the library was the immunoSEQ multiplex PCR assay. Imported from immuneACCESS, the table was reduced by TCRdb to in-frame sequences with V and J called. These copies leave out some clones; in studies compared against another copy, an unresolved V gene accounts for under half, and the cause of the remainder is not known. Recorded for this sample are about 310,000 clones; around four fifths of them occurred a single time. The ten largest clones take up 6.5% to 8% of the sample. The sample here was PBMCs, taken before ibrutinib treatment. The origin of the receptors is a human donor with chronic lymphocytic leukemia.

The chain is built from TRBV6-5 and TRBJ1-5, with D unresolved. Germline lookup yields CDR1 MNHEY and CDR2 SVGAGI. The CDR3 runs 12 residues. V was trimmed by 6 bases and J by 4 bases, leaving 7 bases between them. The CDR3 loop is CASRGINQPQHF. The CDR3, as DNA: TGTGCCAGCAGGGGAATTAATCAGCCCCAGCATTTT.

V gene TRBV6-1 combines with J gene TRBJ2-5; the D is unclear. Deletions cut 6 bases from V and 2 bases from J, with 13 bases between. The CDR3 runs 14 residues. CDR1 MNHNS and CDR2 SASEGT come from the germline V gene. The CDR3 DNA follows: TGTGCCAGCAGGTTGCCGGGTTCACAAGAGACCCAGTACTTC. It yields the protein CASRLPGSQETQYF.

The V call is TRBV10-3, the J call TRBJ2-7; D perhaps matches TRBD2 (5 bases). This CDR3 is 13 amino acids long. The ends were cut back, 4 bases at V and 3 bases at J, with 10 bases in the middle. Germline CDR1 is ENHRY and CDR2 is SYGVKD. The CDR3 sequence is CAISAGIYYEQYF. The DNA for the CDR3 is TGTGCCATCAGTGCCGGGATCTACTACGAGCAGTACTTC.

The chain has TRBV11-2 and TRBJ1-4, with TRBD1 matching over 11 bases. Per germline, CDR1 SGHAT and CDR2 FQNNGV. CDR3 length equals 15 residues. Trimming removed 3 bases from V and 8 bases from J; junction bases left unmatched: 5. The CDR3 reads CASSFQGTGGEKLFF. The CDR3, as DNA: TGTGCCAGCAGCTTCCAAGGGACAGGGGGAGAAAAACTGTTTTTT.

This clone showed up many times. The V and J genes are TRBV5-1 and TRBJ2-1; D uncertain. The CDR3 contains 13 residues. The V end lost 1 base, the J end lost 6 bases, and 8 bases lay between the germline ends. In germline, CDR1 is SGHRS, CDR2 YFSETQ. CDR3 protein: CASSLWLVNEQFF. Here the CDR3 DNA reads TGCGCCAGCAGCTTGTGGCTAGTCAATGAGCAGTTCTTC.

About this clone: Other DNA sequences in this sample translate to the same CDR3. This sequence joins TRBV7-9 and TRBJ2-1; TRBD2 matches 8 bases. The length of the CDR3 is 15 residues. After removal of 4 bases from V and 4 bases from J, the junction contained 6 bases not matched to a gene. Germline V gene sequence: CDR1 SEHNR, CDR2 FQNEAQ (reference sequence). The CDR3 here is CASSSTSGGYNEQFF. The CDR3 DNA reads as TGTGCCAGCAGCTCTACTAGCGGAGGATACAATGAGCAGTTCTTC.

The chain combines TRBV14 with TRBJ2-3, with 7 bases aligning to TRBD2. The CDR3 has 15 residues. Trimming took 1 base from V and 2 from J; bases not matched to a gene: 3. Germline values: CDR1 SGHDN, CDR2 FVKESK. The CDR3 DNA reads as TGTGCCAGCAGCCAAGCGGGACTACCCACAGATACGCAGTATTTT. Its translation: CASSQAGLPTDTQYF.

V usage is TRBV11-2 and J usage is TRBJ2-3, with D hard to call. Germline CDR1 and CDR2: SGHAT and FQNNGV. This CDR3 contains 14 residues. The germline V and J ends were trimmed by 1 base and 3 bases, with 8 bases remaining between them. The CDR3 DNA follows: TGTGCCAGCAGCTTAGGAGCAGTGACAGATACGCAGTATTTT. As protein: CASSLGAVTDTQYF. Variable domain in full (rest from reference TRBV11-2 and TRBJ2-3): EAGVAQSPRYKIIEKRQSVAFWCNPISGHATLYWYQQILGQGPKLLIQFQNNGVVDDSQLPKDRFSAERLKGVDSTLKIQPAKLEDSAVYLCASSLGAVTDTQYFGPGTRLTVL.

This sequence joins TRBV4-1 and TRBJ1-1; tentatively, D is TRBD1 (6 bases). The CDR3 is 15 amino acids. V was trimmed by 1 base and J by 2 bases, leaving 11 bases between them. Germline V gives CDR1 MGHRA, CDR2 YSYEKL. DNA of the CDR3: TGCGCCAGCAGCCAAGGACCCAGGGGTAACACTGAAGCTTTCTTT. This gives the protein CASSQGPRGNTEAFF.

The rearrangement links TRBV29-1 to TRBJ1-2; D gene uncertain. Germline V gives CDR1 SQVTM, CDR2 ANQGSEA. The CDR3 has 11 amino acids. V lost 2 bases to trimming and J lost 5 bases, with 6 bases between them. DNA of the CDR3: TGCAGCGTTGAAAGAGGGTATGGCTACACCTTC. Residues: CSVERGYGYTF.

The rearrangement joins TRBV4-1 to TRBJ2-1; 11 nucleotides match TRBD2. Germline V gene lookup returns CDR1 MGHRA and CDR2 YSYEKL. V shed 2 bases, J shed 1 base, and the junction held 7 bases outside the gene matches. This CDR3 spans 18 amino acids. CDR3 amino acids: CASSQPRLAGPSYNEQFF. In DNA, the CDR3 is TGCGCCAGCAGCCAACCGCGACTAGCGGGACCGTCCTACAATGAGCAGTTCTTC.

The CDR3, as DNA: TGTGCCAGCAGTACGCGGCGGGAGTCATACGAGCAGTACTTC. Its protein is CASSTRRESYEQYF. The chain carries TRBV6-1 and TRBJ2-7, with 7 bases aligning to TRBD2. V lost 5 bases to trimming and J lost 4 bases; unmatched junction nucleotides: 8. Germline assignment: CDR1 MNHNS and CDR2 SASEGT. The CDR3 covers 14 residues.

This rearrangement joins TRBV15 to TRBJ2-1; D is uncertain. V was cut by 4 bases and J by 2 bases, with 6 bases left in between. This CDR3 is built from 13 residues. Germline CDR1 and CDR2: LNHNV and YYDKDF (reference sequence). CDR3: CATSIGPYNEQFF. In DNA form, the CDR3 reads TGTGCCACCAGCATTGGGCCCTACAATGAGCAGTTCTTC.

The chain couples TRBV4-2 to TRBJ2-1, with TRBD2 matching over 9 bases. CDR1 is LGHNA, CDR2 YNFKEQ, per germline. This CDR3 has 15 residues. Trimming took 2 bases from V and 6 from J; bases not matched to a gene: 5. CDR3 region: CASSQLSAGGNEQFF. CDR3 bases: TGTGCCAGCAGCCAACTTTCAGCGGGAGGCAATGAGCAGTTCTTC.

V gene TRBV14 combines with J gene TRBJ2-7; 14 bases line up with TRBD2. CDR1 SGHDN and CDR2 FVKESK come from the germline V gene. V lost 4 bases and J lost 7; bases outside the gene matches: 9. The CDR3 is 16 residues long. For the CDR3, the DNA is TGTGCCAGCAGCCCGCGGGGACTAGCGGGAGTGGGGGAGCAGTACTTC. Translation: CASSPRGLAGVGEQYF.